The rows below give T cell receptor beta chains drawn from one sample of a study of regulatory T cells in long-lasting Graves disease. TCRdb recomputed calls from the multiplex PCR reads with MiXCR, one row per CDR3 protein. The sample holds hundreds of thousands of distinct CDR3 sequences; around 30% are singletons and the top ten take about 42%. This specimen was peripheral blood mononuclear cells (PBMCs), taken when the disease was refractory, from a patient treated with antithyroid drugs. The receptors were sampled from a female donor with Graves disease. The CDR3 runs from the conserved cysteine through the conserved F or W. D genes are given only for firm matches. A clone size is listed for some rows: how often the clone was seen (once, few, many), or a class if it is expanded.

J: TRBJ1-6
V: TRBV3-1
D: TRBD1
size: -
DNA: TGTGCCAGCAGCGAAGGGGGCGCCTATAATTCACCCCTCCACTTT
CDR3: CASSEGGAYNSPLHF

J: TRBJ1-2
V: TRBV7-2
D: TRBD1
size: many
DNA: TGTGCCAGCAGCGTCACAGGGGAGAGGAACTATGGCTACACCTTC
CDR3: CASSVTGERNYGYTF

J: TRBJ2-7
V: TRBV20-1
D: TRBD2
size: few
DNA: TGCAGTGCCAAGGGCGGGAGAAACGAGCAGTACTTC
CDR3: CSAKGGRNEQYF

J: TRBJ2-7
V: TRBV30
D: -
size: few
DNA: TGTGCCTGGAGTGTACTGACTAGCTCCTACGAGCAGTACTTC
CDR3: CAWSVLTSSYEQYF

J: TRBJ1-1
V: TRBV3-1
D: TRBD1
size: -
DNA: TGTGCCAGCAGCGGGACAGCTATGAACACTGAAGCTTTCTTT
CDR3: CASSGTAMNTEAFF

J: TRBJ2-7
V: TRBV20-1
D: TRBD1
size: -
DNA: TGCAGTGCCTTCGACCAGGGGGCCTTGGTTTACGAGCAGTACTTC
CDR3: CSAFDQGALVYEQYF

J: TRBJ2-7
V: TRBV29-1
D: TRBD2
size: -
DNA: TGCAGCGTTGCCGAACTAGCGGGAGGGTTGTACGAGCAGTACTTC
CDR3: CSVAELAGGLYEQYF

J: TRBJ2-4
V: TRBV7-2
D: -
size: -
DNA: TGTGCCAGCAGCTTCGGGAAGACAGGTCCAGCCAAAAACATTCAGTACTTC
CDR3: CASSFGKTGPAKNIQYF

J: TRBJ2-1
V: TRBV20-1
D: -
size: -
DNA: TGCAGTGGCAGAGGGGTTTCCTACAATGAGCAGTTCTTC
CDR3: CSGRGVSYNEQFF

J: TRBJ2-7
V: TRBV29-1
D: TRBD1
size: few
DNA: TGCAGCGGGCGGACAGGGGCCTACGAGCAGTACTTC
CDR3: CSGRTGAYEQYF

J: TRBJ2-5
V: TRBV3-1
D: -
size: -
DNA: TGTGCCAGCAGCCAAGGGCCGATCTCCCAAGAGACCCAGTACTTC
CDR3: CASSQGPISQETQYF

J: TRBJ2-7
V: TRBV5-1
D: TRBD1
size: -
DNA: TGCGCCAGCAGCAACCTCAGGGGGCTACGCGAGCAGTACTTC
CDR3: CASSNLRGLREQYF

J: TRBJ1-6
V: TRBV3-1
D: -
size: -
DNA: TGTGCCAGCAGCCAAAACCAGGGAGGGGTAGGATCACCCCTCCACTTT
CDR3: CASSQNQGGVGSPLHF

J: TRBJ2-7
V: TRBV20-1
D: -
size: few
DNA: TGCAGTGCTACTCACCCCCGGGACACAAGAGAGCAGTACTTC
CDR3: CSATHPRDTREQYF

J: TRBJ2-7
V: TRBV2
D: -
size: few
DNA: TGTGCCAGCAAAGAGGGAGCCTACGAGCAGTACTTC
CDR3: CASKEGAYEQYF

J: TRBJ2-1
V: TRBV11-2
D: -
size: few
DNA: TGTGCCAGCAGCTTGGGGTGGACCACCTACAATGAGCAGTTCTTC
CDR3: CASSLGWTTYNEQFF

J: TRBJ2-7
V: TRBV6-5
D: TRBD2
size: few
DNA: TGTGCCAGCAGTTACGGCGGGAGATGGTACGAGCAGTACTTC
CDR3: CASSYGGRWYEQYF

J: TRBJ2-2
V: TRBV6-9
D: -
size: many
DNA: TGTGCCAGCAGTTACCGGACAGCAAACACCGGGGAGCTGTTTTTT
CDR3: CASSYRTANTGELFF

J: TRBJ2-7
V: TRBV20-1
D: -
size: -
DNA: TGCAGTGCTGGCTGGGGGGACGAGCAGTACTTC
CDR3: CSAGWGDEQYF

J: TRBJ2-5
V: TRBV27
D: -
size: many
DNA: TGTGCCAGCAGTTCCGTGGTCGTCTCGGGCCAAGAGACCCAGTACTTC
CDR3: CASSSVVVSGQETQYF

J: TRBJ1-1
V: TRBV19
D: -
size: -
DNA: TGTGCCAGTAGTATAGAGGCAGGACTGTCCATGAACACTGAAGCTTTCTTT
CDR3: CASSIEAGLSMNTEAFF

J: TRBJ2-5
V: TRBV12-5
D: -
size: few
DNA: TGTGCTAGTGGTTTGCCCGAGACTAGGGTCATTGAGACCCAGTACTTC
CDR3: CASGLPETRVIETQYF

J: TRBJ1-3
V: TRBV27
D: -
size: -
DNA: TGTGCCAGCAGTCCCAACCCTTTCGGAAACACCATATATTTT
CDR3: CASSPNPFGNTIYF

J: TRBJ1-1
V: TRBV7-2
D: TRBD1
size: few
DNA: TGTGCCAGCAGCTACTACAGGGGAACGGGAGCTTTCTTT
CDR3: CASSYYRGTGAFF

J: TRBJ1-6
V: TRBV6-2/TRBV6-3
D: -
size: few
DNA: TGTGCCAGCAGTTACCAACCATTGGGGAATAATTCACCCCTCCACTTT
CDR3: CASSYQPLGNNSPLHF

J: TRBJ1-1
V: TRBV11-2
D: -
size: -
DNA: TGTGCCAGCAGCTCAACCGGGGAAGCTTTCTTT
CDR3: CASSSTGEAFF

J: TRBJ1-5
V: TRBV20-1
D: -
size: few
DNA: TGCAGTGCATCTGGGGGCAGCAGCAATCAGCCCCAGCATTTT
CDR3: CSASGGSSNQPQHF

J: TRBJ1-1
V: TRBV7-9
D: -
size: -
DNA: TGTGCCAGCAGCCCTATAGGGCTGAACACTGAAGCTTTCTTT
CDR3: CASSPIGLNTEAFF

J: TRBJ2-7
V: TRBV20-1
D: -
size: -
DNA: TGCAGCCTCAGGCGGGATGAGTACGAGCAGTACTTC
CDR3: CSLRRDEYEQYF

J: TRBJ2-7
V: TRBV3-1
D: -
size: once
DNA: TGTGCCAGCAGCCAAGTGGGTGGACTGACCCTTTACGAGCAGTACTTC
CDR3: CASSQVGGLTLYEQYF

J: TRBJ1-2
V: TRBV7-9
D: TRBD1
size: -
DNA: TGTGCCAGCAGCTTAGCGTGGGCAGGGGGTATGGATGGCTACACCTTC
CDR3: CASSLAWAGGMDGYTF

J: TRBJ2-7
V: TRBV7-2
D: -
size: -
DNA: TGTGCCAGCAGCTCCTCCACAGGGCGCGAGCAGTACTTC
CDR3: CASSSSTGREQYF

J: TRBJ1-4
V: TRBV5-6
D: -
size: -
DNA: TGTGCCAGCAGCTTGGGTCGGCAATGGGAAAAACTGTTTTTT
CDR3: CASSLGRQWEKLFF

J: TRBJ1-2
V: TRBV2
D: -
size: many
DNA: TGTGCCAGCAGTGCCCGCCTACAGGCTCTGGGCTACACCTTC
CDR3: CASSARLQALGYTF

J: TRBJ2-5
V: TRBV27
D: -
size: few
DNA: TGTGCCAGCAGTACAGGACAGTTTCAAGAGACCCAGTACTTC
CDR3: CASSTGQFQETQYF

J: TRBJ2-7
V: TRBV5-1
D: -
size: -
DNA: TGCGCCAGCAGCTTCGGGGGAACAGGGCTGTACGAGCAGTACTTC
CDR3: CASSFGGTGLYEQYF

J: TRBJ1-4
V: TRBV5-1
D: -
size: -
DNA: TGCGCCAGCAGCTTGAACATTGCAACTAATGAAAAACTGTTTTTT
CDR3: CASSLNIATNEKLFF

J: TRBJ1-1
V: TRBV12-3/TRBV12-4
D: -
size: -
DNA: TGTGCCAGCAGGACCGGGGGGGCGATGAACACTGAAGCTTTCTTT
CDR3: CASRTGGAMNTEAFF

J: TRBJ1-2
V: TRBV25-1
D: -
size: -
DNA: TGTGCCAGCAGTGAATACGGGGGATACTATAGCTACACCTTC
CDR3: CASSEYGGYYSYTF

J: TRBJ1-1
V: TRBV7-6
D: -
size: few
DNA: TGTGCCAGCAGCCAGCTGGGGGAGGGGTTCACTGAAGCTTTCTTT
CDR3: CASSQLGEGFTEAFF

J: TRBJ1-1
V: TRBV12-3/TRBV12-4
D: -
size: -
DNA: TGTGCCAGCCGACGGGTGGCCACTGAAGCTTTCTTT
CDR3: CASRRVATEAFF

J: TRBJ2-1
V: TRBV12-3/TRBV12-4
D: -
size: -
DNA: TGTGCCAGCGGGGGCCTCGACTACAATGAGCAGTTCTTC
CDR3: CASGGLDYNEQFF

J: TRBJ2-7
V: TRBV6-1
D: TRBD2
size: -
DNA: TGTGCCAGCACCCCGGGACTAGCGGTAAGCTCCTACGAGCAGTACTTC
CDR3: CASTPGLAVSSYEQYF

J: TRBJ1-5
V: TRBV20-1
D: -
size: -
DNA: TGCAGTGTCCGAAGGACAGATAATCAGCCCCAGCATTTT
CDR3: CSVRRTDNQPQHF

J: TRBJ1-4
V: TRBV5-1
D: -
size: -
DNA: TGCGCCAGCAGGATAGCTAATGAAAAACTGTTTTTT
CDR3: CASRIANEKLFF

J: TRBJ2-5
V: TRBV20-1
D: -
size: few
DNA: TGCAGTGCTAGAGATCTTGCGGGGCTCAGTATCCAAGAGACCCAGTACTTC
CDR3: CSARDLAGLSIQETQYF

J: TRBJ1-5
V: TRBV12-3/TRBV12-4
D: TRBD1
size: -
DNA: TGTGCCAGCAGTCAAGCCCTTGGGACAGGTAAAAGCAATCAGCCCCAGCATTTT
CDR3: CASSQALGTGKSNQPQHF